The rows below give T cell receptor beta chains drawn from one sample of a study of blood T cells in healthy people across ages. One entry per CDR3 protein results from TCRdb running MiXCR on the 5' RACE reads. The sample has about 1.7 million distinct CDR3 sequences, roughly 27% seen once. Sequences were obtained from blood. Receptors were obtained from a woman between 25 and 40 years old in good health. CDR3s include the opening cysteine and the closing phenylalanine or tryptophan. The D gene is left open where the match is weak. Clone size, where shown, is once, few, many, or a class for clones that have expanded.

J: TRBJ2-2
size: .
D: .
V: TRBV2
CDR3: CASSASKNTGELFF
DNA: TGTGCCAGCAGTGCGAGTAAGAACACCGGGGAGCTGTTTTTT

J: TRBJ2-7
size: many
D: .
V: TRBV15
CDR3: CATSRDRESYEQYF
DNA: TGTGCCACCAGCAGAGACCGGGAGTCCTACGAGCAGTACTTC

J: TRBJ2-3
size: few
D: .
V: TRBV9
CDR3: CASSVIDRTDTQYF
DNA: TGTGCCAGCAGCGTTATCGACAGAACAGATACGCAGTATTTT

J: TRBJ1-1
size: few
D: .
V: TRBV25-1
CDR3: CASSEFYEAFF
DNA: TGTGCCAGCAGTGAATTTTATGAAGCTTTCTTT

J: TRBJ2-7
size: .
D: TRBD1
V: TRBV7-2
CDR3: CASSSPGQQGNPYEQYF
DNA: TGTGCCAGCAGCTCGCCGGGTCAACAGGGGAACCCCTACGAGCAGTACTTC

J: TRBJ2-7
size: .
D: .
V: TRBV14
CDR3: CASSQRVTATYEQYF
DNA: TGTGCCAGCAGCCAAAGAGTGACAGCCACCTACGAGCAGTACTTC

J: TRBJ2-1
size: .
D: .
V: TRBV28
CDR3: CASSLPTPSYNEQFF
DNA: TGTGCCAGCAGTTTACCCACACCATCCTACAATGAGCAGTTCTTC

J: TRBJ2-4
size: .
D: .
V: TRBV3-1
CDR3: CASSQEGILAKNIQYF
DNA: TGTGCCAGCAGCCAAGAAGGGATTTTAGCCAAAAACATTCAGTACTTC

J: TRBJ2-7
size: .
D: .
V: TRBV12-5
CDR3: CASDPQGITYEQYF
DNA: TGTGCTAGTGATCCCCAGGGGATAACTTACGAGCAGTACTTC

J: TRBJ2-6
size: .
D: TRBD1
V: TRBV5-1
CDR3: CASSLYLQGAGANVLTF
DNA: TGCGCCAGCAGCCTGTACTTACAGGGGGCTGGGGCCAACGTCCTGACTTTC

J: TRBJ2-5
size: many
D: .
V: TRBV11-2
CDR3: CASSLRLSETQYF
DNA: TGTGCCAGCAGTCTCCGTTTATCAGAGACCCAGTACTTC

J: TRBJ2-1
size: many
D: .
V: TRBV29-1
CDR3: CSVESYNEQFF
DNA: TGCAGCGTTGAGTCTTACAATGAGCAGTTCTTC

J: TRBJ2-1
size: few
D: TRBD2
V: TRBV6-1
CDR3: CASSRTSGSFTYNEQFF
DNA: TGTGCCAGCAGCCGAACTAGCGGGAGTTTTACTTACAATGAGCAGTTCTTC

J: TRBJ2-1
size: once
D: TRBD2
V: TRBV29-1
CDR3: CSVFGLADNEQFF
DNA: TGCAGCGTTTTCGGACTAGCGGACAATGAGCAGTTCTTC

J: TRBJ2-5
size: .
D: TRBD1
V: TRBV15
CDR3: CATGGGRDSPHQETQYF
DNA: TGTGCCACCGGCGGCGGAAGGGACAGTCCACACCAAGAGACCCAGTACTTC

J: TRBJ1-2
size: .
D: .
V: TRBV20-1
CDR3: CSATDTSYGYTF
DNA: TGCAGTGCTACCGACACCTCCTATGGCTACACCTTC

J: TRBJ1-5
size: once
D: .
V: TRBV20-1
CDR3: CSATGTVPHQPQHF
DNA: TGCAGTGCTACTGGGACGGTGCCCCATCAGCCCCAGCATTTT

J: TRBJ2-4
size: few
D: .
V: TRBV20-1
CDR3: CSVKQINIQYF
DNA: TGCAGTGTCAAACAGATAAACATTCAGTACTTC

J: TRBJ2-4
size: .
D: TRBD2
V: TRBV5-1
CDR3: CASSSPGGENIQYF
DNA: TGCGCCAGCAGCTCTCCGGGGGGAGAAAACATTCAGTACTTC

J: TRBJ2-5
size: .
D: .
V: TRBV20-1
CDR3: CGGQHRETQYF
DNA: TGCGGAGGACAGCACCGAGAGACCCAGTACTTC

J: TRBJ2-7
size: few
D: .
V: TRBV5-1
CDR3: CASSPQGWYEQYF
DNA: TGCGCCAGCAGCCCCCAGGGGTGGTACGAGCAGTACTTC

J: TRBJ2-1
size: many
D: .
V: TRBV7-2
CDR3: CATQGGNEQFF
DNA: TGTGCCACACAAGGGGGCAATGAGCAGTTCTTC

J: TRBJ2-1
size: few
D: TRBD2
V: TRBV7-9
CDR3: CASSLGTSGTHNEQFF
DNA: TGTGCCAGCAGCCTCGGGACTAGCGGGACTCACAATGAGCAGTTCTTC

J: TRBJ2-1
size: few
D: TRBD2
V: TRBV20-1
CDR3: CSARRLAGVDNEQFF
DNA: TGCAGTGCTAGAAGACTAGCGGGGGTCGACAATGAGCAGTTCTTC

J: TRBJ1-2
size: many
D: .
V: TRBV12-3/TRBV12-4
CDR3: CASSHGRHYTF
DNA: TGTGCCAGCAGCCACGGACGCCACTACACCTTC

J: TRBJ2-3
size: .
D: TRBD1
V: TRBV28
CDR3: CASSPLRQGEGDMQYF
DNA: TGTGCCAGCAGTCCCCTGAGACAGGGGGAGGGGGATATGCAGTATTTT

J: TRBJ2-5
size: many
D: .
V: TRBV6-2/TRBV6-3
CDR3: CASRPSVRGVGTQYF
DNA: TGTGCCAGCAGACCTTCCGTCCGGGGCGTCGGGACCCAGTACTTC

J: TRBJ2-1
size: .
D: TRBD2
V: TRBV20-1
CDR3: CSALDNSGGANVVGEQFF
DNA: TGCAGTGCCCTAGATAATAGCGGGGGGGCGAATGTGGTAGGTGAGCAGTTCTTC

J: TRBJ2-5
size: .
D: TRBD2
V: TRBV12-3/TRBV12-4
CDR3: CASSSHSSGNEQYF
DNA: TGTGCCAGCAGTTCCCACTCTAGCGGCAATGAGCAGTACTTC

J: TRBJ2-7
size: .
D: TRBD2
V: TRBV6-5
CDR3: CASSYVGTSGRADYEQYF
DNA: TGTGCCAGCAGTTACGTGGGGACTAGCGGGAGGGCCGATTACGAGCAGTACTTC

J: TRBJ2-7
size: few
D: .
V: TRBV11-2
CDR3: CASSFPAGPYEQYF
DNA: TGTGCCAGCAGCTTCCCGGCGGGACCCTACGAGCAGTACTTC

J: TRBJ2-5
size: few
D: .
V: TRBV15
CDR3: CATRDQGLQETQYF
DNA: TGTGCCACTAGAGACCAGGGCCTCCAAGAGACCCAGTACTTC

J: TRBJ2-3
size: few
D: .
V: TRBV7-2
CDR3: CASSLGARDGDTQYF
DNA: TGTGCCAGCAGCTTAGGGGCGAGAGACGGAGATACGCAGTATTTT

J: TRBJ1-1
size: .
D: .
V: TRBV7-9
CDR3: CASSFIYVRDTEAFF
DNA: TGTGCCAGCAGCTTTATTTATGTACGGGACACTGAAGCTTTCTTT

J: TRBJ2-7
size: .
D: .
V: TRBV7-9
CDR3: CANSTPGLYEQYF
DNA: TGTGCCAACAGCACACCGGGACTCTACGAGCAGTACTTC

J: TRBJ2-3
size: few
D: .
V: TRBV12-3/TRBV12-4
CDR3: CASRTDLLTDTQYF
DNA: TGTGCCAGCAGGACGGACTTGCTGACAGATACGCAGTATTTT

J: TRBJ2-1
size: few
D: .
V: TRBV14
CDR3: CASSQDWPYNEQFF
DNA: TGTGCCAGCAGCCAAGATTGGCCTTACAATGAGCAGTTCTTC

J: TRBJ2-1
size: .
D: TRBD2
V: TRBV20-1
CDR3: CSAEVGTSGRNEQFF
DNA: TGCAGTGCGGAGGTGGGGACTAGCGGGAGGAATGAGCAGTTCTTC

J: TRBJ2-5
size: .
D: TRBD2
V: TRBV29-1
CDR3: CSATGLAGNEQYF
DNA: TGCAGCGCTACGGGACTAGCGGGAAATGAGCAGTACTTC

J: TRBJ2-1
size: many
D: TRBD1
V: TRBV2
CDR3: CASSWTGWGEQFF
DNA: TGTGCCAGCAGTTGGACAGGGTGGGGTGAGCAGTTCTTC

J: TRBJ2-7
size: few
D: TRBD2
V: TRBV29-1
CDR3: CSFGLVGTHEQYF
DNA: TGCAGCTTTGGACTAGTGGGAACCCACGAGCAGTACTTC

J: TRBJ1-2
size: .
D: .
V: TRBV2
CDR3: CASKQSTDIGGYTF
DNA: TGTGCCAGCAAGCAGTCAACGGATATAGGCGGCTACACCTTC